The T cell receptor beta chain described here comes from a study of blood T cell repertoires in COVID-19. Only in-frame clones appear in the TCRdb table, and some are missing; sequencing was by immunoSEQ multiplex PCR. The table has about 120,000 clones, 72% seen once. Germline V gene data show CDR1 as SNHLY and CDR2 as FYNNEI. V lost 6 bases to trimming and J lost 6 bases; unmatched junction nucleotides: 9. The CDR3 sequence is 16 residues long. This clone appeared once. The chain is built from TRBV2 and TRBJ1-5; TRBD1 matches at 12 bases. This receptor was identified in a woman aged 60 to 75 with acute or convalescent COVID-19. Sequencing was done on a sample of peripheral blood. Here the CDR3 reads CASRGDRGRSGQPQHF. Written as DNA, the CDR3 is TGTGCCAGCAGAGGGGACAGGGGGCGTTCAGGTCAGCCCCAGCATTTT.